A single sample is the source of the 22 T cell receptor beta chains below, sequenced in a study of cytomegalovirus exposure and HLA in healthy donors (dated by TCRdb to between 2016 and 2019). The library was generated by the immunoSEQ multiplex PCR assay. For the multiplex PCR, a mixture combining 60 forward primers for TCR Vbeta segments and 13 reverse primers for TCR Jbeta segments was used. Sourced from immuneACCESS, this table was stored by TCRdb with only in-frame sequences that have V and J called. A share of the clones is absent; for the studies checked, an unresolved V gene accounts for under half, and the remainder has no known explanation. Within this sample are around 150,000 clones, with roughly 80% of them counted one time only. Together, the top ten hold just under 5% of the sample. Specimen: PBMCs. The receptors originated from a male donor in good health and CMV-seronegative.

The chain employs TRBV15 and TRBJ2-5; D is undetermined. The CDR3 contains 13 residues. V was pared by 0 bases and J by 5 bases, with 7 bases between. Germline V gives CDR1 LNHNV, CDR2 YYDKDF (reference sequence). The chain's CDR3 is CATSRDPRETQYF. In nucleotides, the CDR3 is TGTGCCACCAGCAGAGACCCCAGGGAGACCCAGTACTTC.

The chain employs TRBV6-5 and TRBJ1-5; D might be TRBD1 (5 bases). Germline CDR1 and CDR2: MNHEY and SVGAGI. There are 14 residues in the CDR3. V was pared by 2 bases and J by 7 bases, with 12 bases between. The CDR3: CASSYRGESQPQHF. CDR3 DNA: TGTGCCAGCAGTTACCGGGGGGAAAGCCAGCCCCAGCATTTT.

J is TRBJ2-3 and V is TRBV27, with 7 bases identical to TRBD2. CDR3 size: 16 residues. Germline V lookup: CDR1 MNHEY, CDR2 SMNVEV (reference sequence). V was pared by 2 bases and J by 0 bases, with 5 bases of the junction left unmatched. CDR3 nucleotide sequence: TGTGCCAGCAGTTTAAGGTATAGCGGGAGCACAGATACGCAGTATTTT. It specifies CASSLRYSGSTDTQYF.

This chain joins TRBV15 and TRBJ1-4; TRBD1 matches 7 bases. V lost 3 bases, J lost 6 bases, and 10 bases stayed unmatched. Germline CDR1 and CDR2: LNHNV and YYDKDF (reference sequence). CDR3 length: 16 amino acids. CDR3 amino acids: CATSSLNRGRYEKLFF. In DNA, the CDR3 is TGTGCCACCAGCAGTCTCAACAGGGGCCGATATGAAAAACTGTTTTTT.

V is TRBV20-1 and J is TRBJ1-1; D is uncertain. Per germline, CDR1 DFQATT and CDR2 SNEGSKA (reference sequence). The V end was cut by 3 bases, the J end by 7 bases, with 6 bases between. The CDR3 sequence is 10 residues long. The CDR3 nucleotides read TGCAGTGCTAGGTCGCGTGAAGCTTTCTTT. Residues: CSARSREAFF.

V and J are TRBV9 and TRBJ1-1, with D maybe TRBD1 (5 bases). Trimming pared 3 bases from V and 6 bases from J, leaving 9 bases between. Germline V gives CDR1 SGDLS, CDR2 YYNGEE. CDR3 length: 12 residues. CDR3 sequence reads: CASSAWGAEAFF. CDR3 bases: TGTGCCAGCAGCGCATGGGGGGCTGAAGCTTTCTTT.

In this sample, this clone turned up a few times. J is TRBJ1-1 and V is TRBV5-1; TRBD1 agrees at 9 bases. The germline gives CDR1 SGHRS, CDR2 YFSETQ. V lost 0 bases, J lost 2 bases, and 14 bases stayed unmatched. The CDR3 totals 19 residues. CDR3 protein: CASSLEGRGTGRSNTEAFF. In DNA, the CDR3 is TGCGCCAGCAGCTTGGAAGGTCGAGGGACAGGGCGGTCCAACACTGAAGCTTTCTTT.

The chain uses TRBV7-9 and TRBJ1-4; D may be TRBD1 (5 bases). Deletions cut 6 bases from V and 8 bases from J, with 19 bases between. Germline V gene lookup returns CDR1 SEHNR and CDR2 FQNEAQ (reference sequence). There are 15 residues in the CDR3. CDR3 loop: CASRPVTGRGEKLFF. CDR3 DNA sequence: TGTGCCAGCAGACCCGTTACGGGTAGGGGAGAAAAACTGTTTTTT.

In the case of this clone: This specimen includes other DNA sequences encoding the same CDR3. The chain is built from TRBV19 and TRBJ2-7; D not certain. Germline V CDR1 and CDR2: LNHDA, SQIVND (reference sequence). This CDR3 region has 14 residues. Trimming pared 3 bases from V and 0 bases from J, leaving 9 bases between. DNA for the CDR3: TGTGCCAGTAGTATCGCAGGATCCTCCTACGAGCAGTACTTC. Translating gives CASSIAGSSYEQYF.

The genes are TRBV2 and TRBJ2-7, with unresolved D. CDR3 size: 15 residues. V lost 3 bases, J lost 0 bases, and 12 bases lay in between. In germline, CDR1 is SNHLY, CDR2 FYNNEI. The chain's CDR3 is CASSEFRSRSYEQYF. Here the CDR3 DNA reads TGTGCCAGCAGTGAGTTCAGGTCCCGCTCCTACGAGCAGTACTTC.

V and J are TRBV7-9 and TRBJ1-4; the D gene is possibly TRBD1 (6 bases). The CDR3 extends over 15 amino acids. With 7 bases removed from V and 0 bases from J, the gap between germline ends came to 12 bases. The germline CDR1 and CDR2 sequences are SEHNR and FQNEAQ (reference sequence). The chain's CDR3 is CASTRGGTTNEKLFF. CDR3 coding DNA: TGTGCCAGCACAAGGGGGGGGACAACTAATGAAAAACTGTTTTTT.

The chain couples TRBV5-1 to TRBJ2-1, with 12 bases fitting TRBD2. V gave up 0 bases and J gave up 7 bases; unmatched junction bases: 8. This CDR3 is built from 17 residues. Germline CDR1 SGHRS, CDR2 YFSETQ. CDR3 sequence reads: CASSLGLAGGRRNEQFF. Written as DNA, the CDR3 is TGCGCCAGCAGCTTGGGTCTAGCGGGAGGGAGAAGGAATGAGCAGTTCTTC.

The chain couples TRBV11-2 to TRBJ1-4; D perhaps matches TRBD1 (6 bases). Germline V gives CDR1 SGHAT, CDR2 FQNNGV. This CDR3 region has 15 residues. Trimming stripped 1 base from V and 8 bases from J, with 14 bases between. CDR3 protein: CASSLVLGGREKLFF. CDR3 coding DNA: TGTGCCAGCAGCTTAGTCCTAGGGGGTAGGGAAAAACTGTTTTTT.

The count of this clone is one. The chain links TRBV6-4 to TRBJ2-2; a possible D gene is TRBD1 (5 bases). This CDR3 contains 15 residues. Germline V gene sequence: CDR1 MRHNA, CDR2 SNTAGT. V lost 7 bases, J lost 4 bases, and 16 bases lay in between. The DNA for the CDR3 is TGTGCCAGCAACCCGACAGCCTCAAGCACCGGGGAGCTGTTTTTT. This sequence encodes CASNPTASSTGELFF.

This chain links TRBV7-7 with TRBJ2-3; 11 positions match TRBD2. The CDR3 is 15 amino acids. The V segment lost 5 bases and the J segment 2 bases; nucleotides outside the gene matches: 3. Germline V gene sequence: CDR1 SSHAT, CDR2 FNYEAQ (reference sequence). The CDR3 DNA is TGTGCCAGCAGCATGGGACTAGCGGACACAGATACGCAGTATTTT. This translates into CASSMGLADTDTQYF. Supplemented by reference TRBV7-7 and TRBJ2-3, the full variable domain reads GAGVSQSPRYKVTKRGQDVTLRCDPISSHATLYWYQQALGQGPEFLTYFNYEAQPDKSGLPSDRFSAERPEGSISTLTIQRTEQRDSAMYRCASSMGLADTDTQYFGPGTRLTVL.

The CDR3 DNA reads as TGTGCCAGCACCCCCGAGCTAGCGGGAGGTTACACCGGGGAGCTGTTTTTT. Translation: CASTPELAGGYTGELFF. The chain employs TRBV11-2 and TRBJ2-2, with 11 positions matching TRBD2. Germline V gives CDR1 SGHAT, CDR2 FQNNGV. With 7 bases clipped from V and 3 bases from J, the junction kept 10 bases outside the gene matches. The CDR3 totals 17 residues. The full variable domain, its missing parts supplied by reference TRBV11-2 and TRBJ2-2, is EAGVAQSPRYKIIEKRQSVAFWCNPISGHATLYWYQQILGQGPKLLIQFQNNGVVDDSQLPKDRFSAERLKGVDSTLKIQPAKLEDSAVYLCASTPELAGGYTGELFFGEGSRLTVL.

The chain uses TRBV5-1 and TRBJ1-6, with 8 nucleotides matching TRBD1. From germline, CDR1 is SGHRS and CDR2 YFSETQ. The CDR3 totals 14 residues. The trim removed 6 bases at V and 9 bases at J, leaving 8 bases unmatched. The CDR3 DNA reads TGCGCCAGCACGCAGGGGGCTGGTGGTTCACCCCTCCACTTT. It encodes CASTQGAGGSPLHF.

This clone was recorded a few times. This rearrangement joins TRBV14 to TRBJ2-7, with unresolved D. This CDR3 has 12 amino acids. V was shortened by 1 base and J by 3 bases, with 4 bases between the two germline ends. Germline V gene lookup returns CDR1 SGHDN and CDR2 FVKESK. CDR3 sequence reads: CASSQVRYEQYF. As DNA, the CDR3 is TGTGCCAGCAGCCAAGTCCGCTACGAGCAGTACTTC. The full variable domain, rest sourced from reference TRBV14 and TRBJ2-7, is EAGVTQFPSHSVIEKGQTVTLRCDPISGHDNLYWYRRVMGKEIKFLLHFVKESKQDESGMPNNRFLAERTGGTYSTLKVQPAELEDSGVYFCASSQVRYEQYFGPGTRLTVT.

The chain combines TRBV27 with TRBJ2-1; 8 bases fit TRBD2. Looked up from germline, CDR1 is MNHEY and CDR2 is SMNVEV (reference sequence). V dropped 5 bases and J dropped 2; count of bases not matched to a gene: 8. The CDR3 consists of 16 residues. The CDR3 protein is CASSILLAATYNEQFF. For the CDR3, the DNA is TGTGCCAGCAGTATCTTACTAGCGGCGACCTACAATGAGCAGTTCTTC.

CDR3 residues: CASSTQGLGGYTF. DNA of the CDR3: TGTGCCAGTAGCACACAGGGGTTGGGCGGCTACACCTTC. The chain uses TRBV19 and TRBJ1-2, with 7 bases fitting TRBD1. V shed 6 bases, J shed 8 bases, and the junction held 9 bases outside the gene matches. This CDR3 has 13 residues. Per the germline V gene, CDR1 is LNHDA and CDR2 is SQIVND (reference sequence).

The rearrangement joins TRBV4-2 to TRBJ1-5, with D tentatively TRBD1 (5 bases). The length of the CDR3 is 15 residues. Trimming removed 0 bases at V and 7 bases at J, with 13 bases between. The V gene's germline CDR1 is LGHNA and CDR2 YNFKEQ. CDR3 DNA: TGTGCCAGCAGCCAAGAAGTGAGACAGCCACAGCCCCAGCATTTT. Translating gives CASSQEVRQPQPQHF.

The chain uses TRBV18 and TRBJ2-1, with a weak D call TRBD1 (6 bases). Trimming took 2 bases from V and 7 from J, leaving 18 bases between them. CDR3 size: 16 residues. Germline CDR1 reads KGHSH; CDR2 reads LQKENI. The CDR3 reads CASSPYRDQRGNEQFF. The DNA for the CDR3 is TGTGCCAGCTCACCATACCGGGATCAGAGGGGGAATGAGCAGTTCTTC.